This passage covers 28 T cell receptor beta chains from one sample sequenced in a study of blood T cell repertoires in COVID-19. The data were produced by immunoSEQ multiplex PCR, yet TCRdb's version contains in-frame clones alone and is incomplete. The data contain roughly 260,000 clones, 80% to 90% of them singletons. The sequenced sample consisted of PBMCs or T cells enriched from blood (not recorded which). The receptors were sampled from a woman between 50 and 59 years old who had recovered from COVID-19.

As DNA, the CDR3 is TGTGCCAGCAGTTTTCCGGGACTAGTAGGGGGGGACTCCTACGAGCAGTACTTC. The encoded protein is CASSFPGLVGGDSYEQYF. V gene TRBV28 combines with J gene TRBJ2-7; 8 bases are a match to TRBD2. In germline, CDR1 is MDHEN, CDR2 SYDVKM. Trimming cost V 3 bases and J 0 bases; bases outside gene matches: 13. The CDR3 contains 18 residues.

This clone was detected a few times. V gene TRBV5-1 combines with J gene TRBJ2-3, with a tentative D call TRBD1 (6 bases). The V gene's germline CDR1 is SGHRS and CDR2 YFSETQ. The V end lost 1 base, the J end lost 5 bases, and 11 bases lay between the germline ends. The CDR3 loop spans 14 amino acids. CDR3 protein: CASSLTGKEDTQYF. DNA of the CDR3: TGCGCCAGCAGCTTGACAGGGAAGGAAGATACGCAGTATTTT. The full variable domain, rest sourced from reference TRBV5-1 and TRBJ2-3, is KAGVTQTPRYLIKTRGQQVTLSCSPISGHRSVSWYQQTPGQGLQFLFEYFSETQRNKGNFPGRFSGRQFSNSRSEMNVSTLELGDSALYLCASSLTGKEDTQYFGPGTRLTVL.

V and J are TRBV5-1 and TRBJ1-2; 7 bases are a match to TRBD1. Germline V gene sequence: CDR1 SGHRS, CDR2 YFSETQ. V lost 2 bases to trimming and J lost 6 bases; unmatched junction nucleotides: 10. The CDR3 is made up of 15 amino acids. The CDR3 reads CASSFNQGQADGYTF. CDR3 DNA: TGCGCCAGCAGCTTTAACCAAGGACAGGCAGATGGCTACACCTTC.

V and J are TRBV29-1 and TRBJ1-2; 8 bases agree with TRBD1. With 7 bases clipped from V and 8 bases from J, the junction kept 12 bases outside the gene matches. Germline CDR1 reads SQVTM; CDR2 reads ANQGSEA. The CDR3 runs to 13 residues. CDR3 protein: CSAAPDRVAGYTF. CDR3 in DNA: TGCAGCGCCGCCCCGGACAGGGTCGCGGGCTACACCTTC. Filled out from reference TRBV29-1 and TRBJ1-2, the complete variable domain reads SAVISQKPSRDICQRGTSLTIQCQVDSQVTMMFWYRQQPGQSLTLIATANQGSEATYESGFVIDKFPISRPNLTFSTLTVSNMSPEDSSIYLCSAAPDRVAGYTFGSGTRLTVV.

The chain couples TRBV28 to TRBJ1-1, with 10 bases lining up with TRBD1. This CDR3 is 13 amino acids long. The J segment lost 4 bases and the V segment lost 5 bases, leaving 1 base of the junction unmatched. CDR1 is MDHEN, CDR2 SYDVKM, per germline. The CDR3 nucleotides read TGTGCCAGCAGTAGGACAGGGGGCACTGAAGCTTTCTTT. This translates into CASSRTGGTEAFF.

The CDR3 region is CASRSMGQGKETQYF. CDR3 nucleotide sequence: TGCGCCAGCAGGTCCATGGGACAGGGTAAAGAGACCCAGTACTTC. This rearrangement joins TRBV23-1 to TRBJ2-5, with TRBD1 matching over 9 bases. TRBV23-1 is labeled an ORF, and its function is uncertain. Losses at the gene ends were 6 bases for V and 3 bases for J; bases not matched to a gene: 8. The CDR3 is made up of 15 amino acids.

The chain has TRBV9 and TRBJ2-3, with 8 nucleotides matching TRBD1. Germline values: CDR1 SGDLS, CDR2 YYNGEE. This CDR3 is built from 14 residues. J was trimmed by 5 bases and V by 4 bases; bases with no gene match: 6. CDR3 coding DNA: TGTGCCAGCAGCCCAGGGGGCATTGAAGATACGCAGTATTTT. This encodes CASSPGGIEDTQYF.

This clone was observed a few times. The chain recombines TRBV19 with TRBJ2-1; 7 bases are a match to TRBD2. The CDR3 covers 15 residues. Per the germline V gene, CDR1 is LNHDA and CDR2 is SQIVND (reference sequence). The V and J ends lost 1 base and 5 bases, in that order; junction bases with no gene match: 5. Here the CDR3 DNA reads TGTGCCAGTAGTATAGCGGGGCGGGGGAACAATGAGCAGTTCTTC. Translating gives CASSIAGRGNNEQFF. The full variable domain, rest sourced from reference TRBV19 and TRBJ2-1, is DGGITQSPKYLFRKEGQNVTLSCEQNLNHDAMYWYRQDPGQGLRLIYYSQIVNDFQKGDIAEGYSVSREKKESFPLTVTSAQKNPTAFYLCASSIAGRGNNEQFFGPGTRLTVL.

V is TRBV10-2 and J is TRBJ1-2; 9 nucleotides agree with TRBD1. This CDR3 has 17 amino acids. V lost 0 bases to trimming and J lost 6 bases; unmatched junction nucleotides: 11. The germline V gene encodes CDR1 WSHSY and CDR2 SAAADI. In DNA form, the CDR3 reads TGCGCCAGCAGTGAGTCGGGGACTCCGGGACAGGGAAATGGCTACACCTTC. Its translation: CASSESGTPGQGNGYTF.

The rearrangement joins TRBV5-6 to TRBJ1-2, with 12 bases fitting TRBD1. The CDR3 has 16 residues. V lost 2 bases and J lost 8; bases outside the gene matches: 10. Per the germline V gene, CDR1 is SGHDT and CDR2 is YYEEEE. DNA for the CDR3: TGTGCCAGCAGCTTTCCCCCCGGGACAGGGGGCCGGGGCTACACCTTC. Protein sequence: CASSFPPGTGGRGYTF.

The chain recombines TRBV6-5 with TRBJ2-7, with TRBD2 identical over 12 bases. Germline CDR1 MNHEY, CDR2 SVGAGI. This CDR3 has 15 amino acids. The junction had 4 bases not matched to a gene; V was cut back by 5 bases and J by 2 bases. In nucleotides, the CDR3 is TGTGCCAGCAGTCTGACTAGCGGGGGAGCCTACGAGCAGTACTTC. This encodes CASSLTSGGAYEQYF.

The chain carries TRBV18 and TRBJ1-1; 7 bases match TRBD1. From germline, CDR1 is KGHSH and CDR2 LQKENI. Trimming cost V 6 bases and J 4 bases; bases outside gene matches: 11. The CDR3 totals 15 residues. The CDR3 DNA is TGTGCCAGCTCCCTCGGACAGGCGTCACTCACTGAAGCTTTCTTT. It yields the protein CASSLGQASLTEAFF.

This chain connects TRBV28 to TRBJ2-7; D is perhaps TRBD1 (6 bases). The V end lost 3 bases, the J end lost 0 bases, and 12 bases lay between the germline ends. Germline-derived CDR1 and CDR2 are MDHEN and SYDVKM. The CDR3 contains 15 residues. CDR3 residues: CASSFHRDISYEQYF. The CDR3 nucleotides are TGTGCCAGCAGTTTCCATCGGGACATCTCCTACGAGCAGTACTTC.

The chain uses TRBV5-1 and TRBJ1-5, with TRBD1 as a possible D gene (5 bases). V lost 2 bases and J lost 2, with 8 bases in between. CDR3 length equals 14 residues. CDR1 SGHRS and CDR2 YFSETQ come from the germline V gene. The CDR3 region has the DNA TGCGCCAGCAGCTTAAGGGGCGGCAATCAGCCCCAGCATTTT. This translates into CASSLRGGNQPQHF.

The chain couples TRBV5-1 to TRBJ1-2; 12 bases map to TRBD1. The germline V gene encodes CDR1 SGHRS and CDR2 YFSETQ. This CDR3 is built from 17 residues. The ends lost 4 bases at V and 7 bases at J; junction bases unmatched: 14. The CDR3 DNA reads TGCGCCAGCAGCCTCACCCCCAGGGACAGGGGGCTCCGTGGCTACACCTTC. Its translation is CASSLTPRDRGLRGYTF.

The chain carries TRBV28 and TRBJ1-1; D not resolved. Per the germline V gene, CDR1 is MDHEN and CDR2 is SYDVKM. The CDR3 runs 15 residues. V was trimmed by 5 bases and J by 4 bases, leaving 17 bases between them. The chain's CDR3 is CASSPRRLWSTEAFF. Here the CDR3 DNA reads TGTGCCAGCAGTCCGCGGAGGTTGTGGAGCACTGAAGCTTTCTTT.

This rearrangement joins TRBV30 to TRBJ1-3; 8 bases line up with TRBD1. The CDR3 covers 18 residues. Per the germline V gene, CDR1 is GTSNPN and CDR2 is SVGIG (reference sequence). V was pared by 0 bases and J by 0 bases, with 10 bases of the junction left unmatched. The CDR3 coding sequence is TGTGCCTGGAGTGTACTTCGGACAGGGTCTTACTCTGGAAACACCATATATTTT. Encoded protein: CAWSVLRTGSYSGNTIYF.

The chain has TRBV5-1 and TRBJ2-1; 7 nucleotides agree with TRBD2. The CDR3 extends over 15 amino acids. Germline CDR1 and CDR2: SGHRS and YFSETQ. J gave up 5 bases and V 1 base, and 6 bases lay outside the gene matches. CDR3 sequence reads: CASSLRSSGHNEQFF. DNA for the CDR3: TGCGCCAGCAGCTTGCGGTCTAGCGGCCACAATGAGCAGTTCTTC.

The chain combines TRBV10-1 with TRBJ2-7, with D tentatively TRBD1 (7 bases). The CDR3 is 14 residues long. The V gene's germline CDR1 is WNHNN and CDR2 SYGVQD (reference sequence). V was shortened by 4 bases and J by 7 bases, with 17 bases between the two germline ends. The chain's CDR3 is CASSAGGSLGEQYF. For the CDR3, the DNA is TGCGCCAGCAGTGCAGGGGGGAGTTTAGGGGAGCAGTACTTC.

The CDR3 spells CASSIRAGNGNTIYF. In DNA, the CDR3 is TGTGCCAGTAGTATACGAGCGGGGAATGGAAACACCATATATTTT. The chain carries TRBV19 and TRBJ1-3; D is unclear. This CDR3 comprises 15 residues. Looked up from germline, CDR1 is LNHDA and CDR2 is SQIVND (reference sequence). V lost 2 bases to trimming and J lost 3 bases, with 11 bases between them.

This sequence joins TRBV19 and TRBJ1-6; no firm D call. The V end lost 3 bases, the J end lost 10 bases, and 16 bases lay between the germline ends. From germline, CDR1 is LNHDA and CDR2 SQIVND (reference sequence). The length of the CDR3 is 15 residues. CDR3 region: CASSIGLSEGSPLHF. The CDR3 DNA is TGTGCCAGTAGTATTGGTTTAAGCGAGGGATCACCCCTCCACTTT.

The chain links TRBV19 to TRBJ1-4; 9 bases match TRBD1. This CDR3 has 14 amino acids. Germline-derived CDR1 and CDR2 are LNHDA and SQIVND (reference sequence). J gave up 4 bases and V 5 bases, and 2 bases lay outside the gene matches. The CDR3 DNA sequence: TGTGCCAGTAGTCAGACAGGGGGTAATGAAAAACTGTTTTTT. Translating gives CASSQTGGNEKLFF. The variable domain in full, with the rest retrieved from reference TRBV19 and TRBJ1-4, is DGGITQSPKYLFRKEGQNVTLSCEQNLNHDAMYWYRQDPGQGLRLIYYSQIVNDFQKGDIAEGYSVSREKKESFPLTVTSAQKNPTAFYLCASSQTGGNEKLFFGSGTQLSVL.

This chain joins TRBV10-3 and TRBJ1-2; D uncertain. The CDR3 consists of 13 residues. Trimming took 0 bases from V and 8 from J, leaving 10 bases between them. Germline CDR1 is ENHRY and CDR2 is SYGVKD. This chain's CDR3 is CAISESTVGGYTF. The CDR3 DNA follows: TGTGCCATCAGTGAGTCCACTGTCGGGGGCTACACCTTC.

This clone was counted only a few times. This chain links TRBV18 with TRBJ2-2; tentatively, D is TRBD1 (6 bases). V lost 4 bases, J lost 0 bases, and 12 bases lay in between. Germline values: CDR1 KGHSH, CDR2 LQKENI. The length of the CDR3 is 16 residues. This CDR3 reads CASSLRDTTNTGELFF. In nucleotides, the CDR3 is TGTGCCAGCTCACTAAGGGACACTACGAACACCGGGGAGCTGTTTTTT.

The J gene is TRBJ2-3, the V gene TRBV9; D gene ambiguous. CDR1 SGDLS and CDR2 YYNGEE come from the germline V gene. V lost 2 bases, J lost 1 base, and 14 bases lay in between. The CDR3 is made up of 16 amino acids. The CDR3 sequence: CASSVDSPHRTDTQYF. CDR3 coding DNA: TGTGCCAGCAGCGTTGACTCCCCTCACCGCACAGATACGCAGTATTTT.

The chain carries TRBV12-5 and TRBJ2-1; 9 nucleotides align to TRBD1. The germline CDR1 and CDR2 sequences are LGHNT and FRNRAP. Trimming removed 7 bases from V and 7 bases from J; junction bases left unmatched: 5. CDR3 size: 13 residues. The CDR3 here is CASAGTGMNEQFF. The CDR3 coding sequence is TGTGCTAGTGCCGGGACAGGGATGAATGAGCAGTTCTTC.

The chain carries TRBV18 and TRBJ1-5; possibly TRBD1 for D (5 bases). The CDR3 spans 14 residues. V gave up 3 bases and J gave up 4 bases, with 10 bases separating them. Germline V gene lookup returns CDR1 KGHSH and CDR2 LQKENI. In nucleotides, the CDR3 is TGTGCCAGCTCACCGGCGGCAGGGAATCAGCCCCAGCATTTT. Protein: CASSPAAGNQPQHF.

This chain joins TRBV2 and TRBJ2-7; D is possibly TRBD1 (6 bases). Germline CDR1 and CDR2: SNHLY and FYNNEI. This CDR3 comprises 12 residues. Deletions cut 5 bases from V and 6 bases from J, with 11 bases between. CDR3 amino acids: CASSSDRSEQYF. For the CDR3, the DNA is TGTGCCAGCAGTTCAGACAGGAGCGAGCAGTACTTC. Complete variable domain (other parts from reference TRBV2 and TRBJ2-7): EPEVTQTPSHQVTQMGQEVILRCVPISNHLYFYWYRQILGQKVEFLVSFYNNEISEKSEIFDDQFSVERPDGSNFTLKIRSTKLEDSAMYFCASSSDRSEQYFGPGTRLTVT.